This TCR beta chain came from a study of T cells in Graves' hyperthyroidism and ophthalmopathy. The CDR3 loop spans 15 amino acids. Germline assignment: CDR1 MDHEN and CDR2 SYDVKM. Trimming left V 6 bases short and J 0 bases short, with 12 bases between. Many counts were recorded for this clonotype. TCR beta CDR3 regions were amplified from RNA transcripts. First-round RT-PCR targeting the TCR CDR3 was performed with the HTBI primer set. TCRdb reanalysed the multiplex PCR reads using MiXCR and keeps one entry per CDR3 protein. The top ten clones hold roughly a tenth of a sample with about 700,000 distinct CDR3 sequences, approximately 14% of them seen once.

Sequences were obtained from blood. The chain carries TRBV28 and TRBJ1-5, with unresolved D. This receptor was taken from a woman aged 18-29 years with Graves' hyperthyroidism. CDR3 nucleotide sequence: TGTGCCAGCAGACGGCTCCTGAATAGCAATCAGCCCCAGCATTTT. Translating it yields CASRRLLNSNQPQHF.